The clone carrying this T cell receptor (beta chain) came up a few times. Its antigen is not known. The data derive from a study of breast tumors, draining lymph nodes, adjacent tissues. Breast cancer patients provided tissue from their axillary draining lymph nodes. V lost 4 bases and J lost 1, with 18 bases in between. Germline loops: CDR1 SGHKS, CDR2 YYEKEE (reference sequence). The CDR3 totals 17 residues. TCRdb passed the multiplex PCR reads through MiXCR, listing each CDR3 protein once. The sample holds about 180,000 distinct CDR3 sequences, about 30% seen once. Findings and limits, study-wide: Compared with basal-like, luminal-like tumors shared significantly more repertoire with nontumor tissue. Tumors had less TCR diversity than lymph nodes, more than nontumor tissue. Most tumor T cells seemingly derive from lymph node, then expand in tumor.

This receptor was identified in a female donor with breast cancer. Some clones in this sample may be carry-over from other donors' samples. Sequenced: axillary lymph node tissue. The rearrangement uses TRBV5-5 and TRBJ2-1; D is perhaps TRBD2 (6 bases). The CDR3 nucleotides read TGTGCCAGCAGCCCCGGGTGGGTAGCGGAATCCTACAATGAGCAGTTCTTC. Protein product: CASSPGWVAESYNEQFF.